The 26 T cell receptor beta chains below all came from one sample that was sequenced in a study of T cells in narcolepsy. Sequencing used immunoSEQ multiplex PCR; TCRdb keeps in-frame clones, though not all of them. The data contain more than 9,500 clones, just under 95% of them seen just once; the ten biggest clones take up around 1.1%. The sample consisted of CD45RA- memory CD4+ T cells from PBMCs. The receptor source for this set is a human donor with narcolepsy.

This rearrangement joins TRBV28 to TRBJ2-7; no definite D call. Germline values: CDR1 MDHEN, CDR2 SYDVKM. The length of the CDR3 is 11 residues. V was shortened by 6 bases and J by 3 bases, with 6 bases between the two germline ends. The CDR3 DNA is TGTGCCAGCAGGCTGAGCTACGAGCAGTACTTC. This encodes CASRLSYEQYF.

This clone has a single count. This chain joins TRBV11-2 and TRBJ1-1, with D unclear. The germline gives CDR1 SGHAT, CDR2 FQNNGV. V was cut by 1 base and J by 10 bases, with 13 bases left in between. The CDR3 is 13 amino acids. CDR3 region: CASSLGPTDRAFF. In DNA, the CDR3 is TGTGCCAGCAGCTTAGGCCCGACCGATAGAGCTTTCTTT.

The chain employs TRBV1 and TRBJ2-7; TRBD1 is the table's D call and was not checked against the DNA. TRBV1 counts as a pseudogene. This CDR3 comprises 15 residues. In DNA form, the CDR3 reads TGCACCAGCAGCCCAGGGGGGACAGTGGCTTCCGAGCAGTACTTC. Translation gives CTSSPGGTVASEQYF.

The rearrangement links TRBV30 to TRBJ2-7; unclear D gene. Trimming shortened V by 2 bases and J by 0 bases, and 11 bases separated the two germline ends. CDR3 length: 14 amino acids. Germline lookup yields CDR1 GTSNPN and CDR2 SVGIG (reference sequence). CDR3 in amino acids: CAWSPRSVSYEQYF. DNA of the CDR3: TGTGCCTGGAGTCCGCGCTCAGTCTCCTACGAGCAGTACTTC.

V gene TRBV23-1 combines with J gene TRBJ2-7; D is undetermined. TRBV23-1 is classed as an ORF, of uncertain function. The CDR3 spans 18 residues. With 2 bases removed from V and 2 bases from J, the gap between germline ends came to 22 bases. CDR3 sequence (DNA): TGCGCCAGCAGTCAAAAAGGTTCCACCTCCCCAAAAACCTACGAGCAGTACTTC. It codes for CASSQKGSTSPKTYEQYF.

CDR3 residues: CASSRGGAQETQYF. DNA for the CDR3: TGTGCCAGCTCACGGGGAGGGGCCCAAGAGACCCAGTACTTC. This chain links TRBV18 with TRBJ2-5; 7 bases match TRBD2. V shed 4 bases and J 1 base; nucleotides not matched to a gene: 3. The CDR3 extends over 14 amino acids. Germline V lookup: CDR1 KGHSH, CDR2 LQKENI.

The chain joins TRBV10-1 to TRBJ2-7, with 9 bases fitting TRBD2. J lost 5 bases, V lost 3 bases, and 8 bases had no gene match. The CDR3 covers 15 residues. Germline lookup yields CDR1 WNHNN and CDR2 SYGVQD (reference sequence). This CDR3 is CASSEGREGHNEQYF. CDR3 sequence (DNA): TGCGCCAGCAGTGAAGGGCGGGAGGGCCATAACGAGCAGTACTTC.

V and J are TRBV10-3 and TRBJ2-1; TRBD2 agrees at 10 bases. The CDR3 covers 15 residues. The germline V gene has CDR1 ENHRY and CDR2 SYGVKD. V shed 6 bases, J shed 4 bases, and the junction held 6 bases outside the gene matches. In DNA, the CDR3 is TGTGCCATCAGGGATCTAGCGGGAGTGTACAATGAGCAGTTCTTC. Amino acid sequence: CAIRDLAGVYNEQFF.

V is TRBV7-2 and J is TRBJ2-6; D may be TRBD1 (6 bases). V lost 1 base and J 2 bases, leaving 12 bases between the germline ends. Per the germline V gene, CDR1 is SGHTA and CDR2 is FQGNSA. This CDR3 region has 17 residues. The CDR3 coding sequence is TGTGCCAGCAGCTTAGGTCCAGGGGCGGCTGGGGCCAACGTCCTGACTTTC. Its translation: CASSLGPGAAGANVLTF. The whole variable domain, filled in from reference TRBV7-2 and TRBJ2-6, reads GAGVSQSPSNKVTEKGKDVELRCDPISGHTALYWYRQSLGQGLEFLIYFQGNSAPDKSGLPSDRFSAERTGGSVSTLTIQRTQQEDSAVYLCASSLGPGAAGANVLTFGAGSRLTVL.

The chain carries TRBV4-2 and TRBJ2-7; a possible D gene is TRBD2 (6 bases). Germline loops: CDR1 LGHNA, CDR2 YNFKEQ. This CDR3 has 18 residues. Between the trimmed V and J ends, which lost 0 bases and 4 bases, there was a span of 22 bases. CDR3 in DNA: TGTGCCAGCAGCCAAGAGCTTACGGGGTGGGGGGACTCTTACGAGCAGTACTTC. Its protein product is CASSQELTGWGDSYEQYF.

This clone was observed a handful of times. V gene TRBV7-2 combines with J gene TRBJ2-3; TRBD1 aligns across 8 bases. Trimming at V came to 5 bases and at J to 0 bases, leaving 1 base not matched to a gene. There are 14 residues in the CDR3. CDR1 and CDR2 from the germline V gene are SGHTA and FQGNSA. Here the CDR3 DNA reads TGTGCCAGCAGCCGACAGGGGAGCACAGATACGCAGTATTTT. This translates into CASSRQGSTDTQYF. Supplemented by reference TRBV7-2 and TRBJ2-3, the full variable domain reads GAGVSQSPSNKVTEKGKDVELRCDPISGHTALYWYRQSLGQGLEFLIYFQGNSAPDKSGLPSDRFSAERTGGSVSTLTIQRTQQEDSAVYLCASSRQGSTDTQYFGPGTRLTVL.

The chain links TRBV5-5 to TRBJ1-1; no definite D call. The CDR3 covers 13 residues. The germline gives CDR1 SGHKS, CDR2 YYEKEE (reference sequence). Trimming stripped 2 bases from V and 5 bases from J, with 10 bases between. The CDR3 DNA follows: TGTGCCAGCAGCTTAGTCGGAGAAACTGAAGCTTTCTTT. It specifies CASSLVGETEAFF.

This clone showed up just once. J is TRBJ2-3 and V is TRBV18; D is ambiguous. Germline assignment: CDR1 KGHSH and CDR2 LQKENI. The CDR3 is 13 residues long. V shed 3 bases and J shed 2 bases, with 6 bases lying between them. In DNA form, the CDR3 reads TGTGCCAGCTCACCTTCTTACACAGATACGCAGTATTTT. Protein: CASSPSYTDTQYF.

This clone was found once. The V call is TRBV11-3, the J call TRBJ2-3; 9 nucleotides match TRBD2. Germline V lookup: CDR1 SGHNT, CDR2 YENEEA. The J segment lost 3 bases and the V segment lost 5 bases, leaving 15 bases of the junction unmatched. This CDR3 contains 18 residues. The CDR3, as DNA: TGTGCCAGCAGCCCCGGCACCCTGCGGGAGGGCCGAACAGATACGCAGTATTTT. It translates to CASSPGTLREGRTDTQYF.

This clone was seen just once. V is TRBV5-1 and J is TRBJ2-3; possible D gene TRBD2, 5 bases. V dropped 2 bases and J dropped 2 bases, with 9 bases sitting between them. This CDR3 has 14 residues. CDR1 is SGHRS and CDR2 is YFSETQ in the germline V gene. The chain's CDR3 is CASSFGEPTDTQYF. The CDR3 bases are TGCGCCAGCAGCTTCGGGGAACCCACAGATACGCAGTATTTT. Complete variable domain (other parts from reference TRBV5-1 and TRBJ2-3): KAGVTQTPRYLIKTRGQQVTLSCSPISGHRSVSWYQQTPGQGLQFLFEYFSETQRNKGNFPGRFSGRQFSNSRSEMNVSTLELGDSALYLCASSFGEPTDTQYFGPGTRLTVL.

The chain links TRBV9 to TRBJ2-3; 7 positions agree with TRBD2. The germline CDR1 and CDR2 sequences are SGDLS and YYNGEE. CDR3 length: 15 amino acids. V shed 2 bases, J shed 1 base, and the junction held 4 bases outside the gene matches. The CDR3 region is CASSVNAGGTDTQYF. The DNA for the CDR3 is TGTGCCAGCAGCGTGAATGCGGGGGGCACAGATACGCAGTATTTT. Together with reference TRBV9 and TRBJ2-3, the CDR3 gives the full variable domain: DSGVTQTPKHLITATGQRVTLRCSPRSGDLSVYWYQQSLDQGLQFLIQYYNGEERAKGNILERFSAQQFPDLHSELNLSSLELGDSALYFCASSVNAGGTDTQYFGPGTRLTVL.

CDR3 DNA sequence: TGTGCCAGCACACTTCCCCAGGGACTAGCGGGGGGTAACACCGGGGAGCTGTTTTTT. Translated: CASTLPQGLAGGNTGELFF. This chain links TRBV2 with TRBJ2-2, with 15 positions matching TRBD2. Germline V lookup: CDR1 SNHLY, CDR2 FYNNEI. This CDR3 is built from 19 residues. V shed 7 bases and J 2 bases; nucleotides not matched to a gene: 11.

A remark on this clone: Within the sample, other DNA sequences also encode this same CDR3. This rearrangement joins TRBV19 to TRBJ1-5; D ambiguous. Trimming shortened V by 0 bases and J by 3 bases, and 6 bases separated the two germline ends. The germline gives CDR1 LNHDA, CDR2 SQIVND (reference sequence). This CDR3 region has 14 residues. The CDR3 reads CASSIEGYNQPQHF. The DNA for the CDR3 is TGTGCCAGTAGTATAGAGGGGTACAATCAGCCCCAGCATTTT.

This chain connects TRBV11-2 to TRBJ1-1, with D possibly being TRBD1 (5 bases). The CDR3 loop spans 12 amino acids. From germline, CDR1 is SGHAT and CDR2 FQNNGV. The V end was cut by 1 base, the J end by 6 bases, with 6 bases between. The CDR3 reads CASSLVGAEAFF. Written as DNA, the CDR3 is TGTGCCAGCAGCTTAGTAGGGGCTGAAGCTTTCTTT.

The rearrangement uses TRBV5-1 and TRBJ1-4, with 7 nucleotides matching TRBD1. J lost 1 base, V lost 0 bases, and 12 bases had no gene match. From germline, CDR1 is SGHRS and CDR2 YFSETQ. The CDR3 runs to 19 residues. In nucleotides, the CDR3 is TGCGCCAGCAGCTTGGTCAAGGGGGCGCGCGGTCTAACTAATGAAAAACTGTTTTTT. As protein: CASSLVKGARGLTNEKLFF.

Here the CDR3 DNA reads TGCGCCAGCAGTGAGTGGGGACCAGATACGCAGTATTTT. It is translated as CASSEWGPDTQYF. V is TRBV10-1 and J is TRBJ2-3; D possibly uses TRBD1 or TRBD2 (5 bases each). Germline assignment: CDR1 WNHNN and CDR2 SYGVQD (reference sequence). Trimming removed 1 base from V and 4 bases from J, with 6 bases in between. This CDR3 contains 13 residues.

CDR3 amino acids: CASSVGDRSNEKLFF. In nucleotides, the CDR3 is TGTGCCAGCAGCGTAGGGGACAGAAGTAATGAAAAACTGTTTTTT. The chain recombines TRBV9 with TRBJ1-4; 7 positions agree with TRBD1. Germline-derived CDR1 and CDR2 are SGDLS and YYNGEE. Trimming removed 0 bases from V and 4 bases from J; junction bases left unmatched: 3. This CDR3 has 15 residues.

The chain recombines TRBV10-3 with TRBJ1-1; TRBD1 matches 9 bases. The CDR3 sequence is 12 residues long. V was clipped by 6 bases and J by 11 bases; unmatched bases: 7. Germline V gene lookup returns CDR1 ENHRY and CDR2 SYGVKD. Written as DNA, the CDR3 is TGTGCCATCAGGCCGGGACAGGGAAGCGCTTTCTTT. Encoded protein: CAIRPGQGSAFF.

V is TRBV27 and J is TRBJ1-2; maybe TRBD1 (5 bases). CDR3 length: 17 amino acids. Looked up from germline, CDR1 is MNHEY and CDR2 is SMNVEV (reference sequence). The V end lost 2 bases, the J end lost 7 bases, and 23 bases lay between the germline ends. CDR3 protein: CASSLVATSRGSVGYTF. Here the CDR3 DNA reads TGTGCCAGCAGTTTAGTGGCAACTTCCCGGGGGAGTGTTGGCTACACCTTC.

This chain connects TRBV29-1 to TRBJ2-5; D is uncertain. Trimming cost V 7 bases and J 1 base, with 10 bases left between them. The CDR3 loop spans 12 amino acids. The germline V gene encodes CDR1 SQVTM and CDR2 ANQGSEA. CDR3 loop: CSAAAVQETQYF. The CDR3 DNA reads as TGCAGCGCGGCCGCGGTCCAAGAGACCCAGTACTTC.

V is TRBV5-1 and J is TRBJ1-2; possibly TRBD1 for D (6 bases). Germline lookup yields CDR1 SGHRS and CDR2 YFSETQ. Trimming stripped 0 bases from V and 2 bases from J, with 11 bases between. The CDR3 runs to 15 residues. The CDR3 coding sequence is TGCGCCAGCAGCTTGGGACAGGAGAGAAACTATGGCTACACCTTC. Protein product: CASSLGQERNYGYTF.